The rows below give T cell receptor beta chains drawn from one sample of a study of T cells in Graves' hyperthyroidism and ophthalmopathy. From the multiplex PCR reads, TCRdb called clonotypes with MiXCR, one entry per CDR3 protein. This sample yields 800,000 or so distinct CDR3 sequences, of which more than 30% are seen a single time; around 10% belongs to the top ten. The sequencing input was blood. The receptors were gathered from a man between 18 and 29 years old with Graves' hyperthyroidism. CDR3s include the opening cysteine and the closing phenylalanine or tryptophan. A D gene is named only where the DNA matches it firmly. Not every row has a clone size; where given, it reads once, few, many or a size class.

cdr3_aa clone_size v_call d_call j_call
CASSLQGSQPNTEAFF . TRBV5-1 TRBD1 TRBJ1-1
CASSPTRGGSPFF few TRBV19 . TRBJ2-2
CAISGGRQHF once TRBV10-3 . TRBJ1-5
CATSRAGIYSYEQYF . TRBV15 . TRBJ2-7
CASSVAGAHSDEQCF . TRBV9 . TRBJ2-7
CSGRVETEAFF . TRBV29-1 . TRBJ1-1
CASGLGDSGREETQYF . TRBV7-3 . TRBJ2-5
CASSLGDQQETQYF . TRBV5-1 . TRBJ2-5
CASNFLEETQYF . TRBV7-6 . TRBJ2-5
CASTPDGSYGYTF . TRBV6-5 . TRBJ1-2
CASSLVSKNSPLHF . TRBV7-6 . TRBJ1-6
CASSETTGFGGNTIYF many TRBV7-9 . TRBJ1-3
CASSWAFSYEQYF . TRBV6-6 . TRBJ2-7
CSETSRGQGDGYTF once TRBV29-1 TRBD1 TRBJ1-2
CASSGIKGLAGGIDHEQYF few TRBV2 TRBD2 TRBJ2-7
CASSADRSNTGELFF . TRBV9 TRBD1 TRBJ2-2
CSATPGGRSTGELFF . TRBV20-1 TRBD2 TRBJ2-2
CASSPEDLNLDGYTF . TRBV7-9 . TRBJ1-2